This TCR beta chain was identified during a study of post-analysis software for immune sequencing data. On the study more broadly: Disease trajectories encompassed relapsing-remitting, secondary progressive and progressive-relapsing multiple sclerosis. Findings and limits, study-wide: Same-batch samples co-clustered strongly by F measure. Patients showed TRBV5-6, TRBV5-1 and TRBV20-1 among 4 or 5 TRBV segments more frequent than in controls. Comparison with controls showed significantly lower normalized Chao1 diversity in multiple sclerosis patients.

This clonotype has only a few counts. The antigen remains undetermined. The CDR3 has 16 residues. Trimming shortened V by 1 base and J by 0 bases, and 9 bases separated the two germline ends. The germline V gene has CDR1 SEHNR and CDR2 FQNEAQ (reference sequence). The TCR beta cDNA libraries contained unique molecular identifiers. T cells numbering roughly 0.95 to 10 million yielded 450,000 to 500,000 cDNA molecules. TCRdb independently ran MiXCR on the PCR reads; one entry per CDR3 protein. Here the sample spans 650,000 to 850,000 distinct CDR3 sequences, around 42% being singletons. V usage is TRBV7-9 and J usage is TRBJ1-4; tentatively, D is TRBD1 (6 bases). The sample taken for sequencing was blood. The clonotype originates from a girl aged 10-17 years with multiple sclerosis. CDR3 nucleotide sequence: TGTGCCAGCAGCTTAGTAGACAGGCCAACTAATGAAAAACTGTTTTTT. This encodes CASSLVDRPTNEKLFF.